The 3 T cell receptor beta chains reported below all come from one sample, sequenced in a study of CD8 T cells in Susac syndrome. When the RNA was reverse transcribed, random hexamers were used with an input of about 0.5 to 1 ug. TCRdb used MiXCR to reprocess the immunoSEQ multiplex PCR reads, holding one entry per CDR3 protein. The sample yields 71,000 or so distinct CDR3 sequences, roughly 95% seen once. The sequenced sample consisted of CD4+ T cells from PBMCs. These receptors originate from a human donor with multiple sclerosis.

The rearrangement links TRBV7-9 to TRBJ2-7; no definite D call. Trimming pared 3 bases from V and 0 bases from J, leaving 3 bases between. In germline, CDR1 is SEHNR, CDR2 FQNEAQ (reference sequence). This CDR3 has 12 amino acids. The CDR3 reads CASSFASYEQYF. CDR3 coding DNA: TGTGCCAGCAGCTTCGCCTCCTACGAGCAGTACTTC.

This clonotype was seen a single time. The V gene is TRBV29-1, the J gene TRBJ2-7; TRBD1 aligns across 10 bases. J was trimmed by 3 bases and V by 6 bases; bases with no gene match: 8. This CDR3 is 14 amino acids long. Germline V gene sequence: CDR1 SQVTM, CDR2 ANQGSEA. The CDR3 nucleotides are TGCAGCGTCGTTCAGGGGACAGGGGACTACGAGCAGTACTTC. This gives the protein CSVVQGTGDYEQYF.

The CDR3: CASSLDGANTGELFF. The CDR3 nucleotides read TGTGCCAGCAGCCTGGACGGAGCGAACACCGGGGAGCTGTTTTTT. V and J are TRBV5-6 and TRBJ2-2; no reliable D call. This CDR3 is built from 15 residues. Trimming shortened V by 4 bases and J by 0 bases, and 10 bases separated the two germline ends. The germline gives CDR1 SGHDT, CDR2 YYEEEE.